A selection of T cell receptor beta chains follows, all from one sample in a study of cytomegalovirus exposure and HLA in healthy donors. Sequencing used immunoSEQ multiplex PCR; TCRdb keeps in-frame clones, though not all of them. Counted here are tens of thousands of clones, 78% occurring once; the ten biggest clones make up less than 9.5%. Sequenced material: PBMCs. These receptors originate from a woman aged 40 to 50 in good health and CMV-seropositive. Both conserved end residues are part of each CDR3. D genes are given only for firm matches. A clone size is listed for some rows: how often the clone was seen (once, few, many), or a class if it is expanded.

V gene: TRBV28
J gene: TRBJ1-5
clone size: NA
D gene: NA
CDR3 DNA: TGTGCCAGCAGTTTGTGGGGGGGCAGGAAGAGCAATCAGCCCCAGCATTTT
CDR3 protein: CASSLWGGRKSNQPQHF

V gene: TRBV9
J gene: TRBJ2-3
clone size: NA
D gene: NA
CDR3 DNA: TGCGCCAGCAGCGAGCGCAGCCGCACAGATACGCAGTATTTT
CDR3 protein: CASSERSRTDTQYF

V gene: TRBV11-2
J gene: TRBJ2-3
clone size: NA
D gene: TRBD1
CDR3 DNA: TGTGCCAGCAGCCTTGGAAGGGGTAAGGGGGCAGGCACAGATACGCAGTATTTT
CDR3 protein: CASSLGRGKGAGTDTQYF

V gene: TRBV27
J gene: TRBJ2-1
clone size: NA
D gene: TRBD1
CDR3 DNA: TGTGCCAGCAGTCCTGGGGACAGCTACAATGAGCAGTTCTTC
CDR3 protein: CASSPGDSYNEQFF

V gene: TRBV28
J gene: TRBJ2-7
clone size: NA
D gene: TRBD1
CDR3 DNA: TGTGCCAGCAGTATATCACAGGGGAATCCCTCCTACGAGCAGTACTTC
CDR3 protein: CASSISQGNPSYEQYF

V gene: TRBV5-1
J gene: TRBJ2-1
clone size: few
D gene: NA
CDR3 DNA: TGCGCCAGCAGCTTGGGTAGCGAACCCTACAATGAGCAGTTCTTC
CDR3 protein: CASSLGSEPYNEQFF

V gene: TRBV7-8
J gene: TRBJ1-2
clone size: NA
D gene: TRBD1
CDR3 DNA: TGTGCCAGCAGCTTAGCGAGGACAGGGGAAACCTATGGCTACACCTTC
CDR3 protein: CASSLARTGETYGYTF

V gene: TRBV30
J gene: TRBJ1-1
clone size: NA
D gene: TRBD1
CDR3 DNA: TGTGCCTGGAGCTTAGGCTCAGGGGGCACTGAAGCTTTCTTT
CDR3 protein: CAWSLGSGGTEAFF

V gene: TRBV5-1
J gene: TRBJ1-1
clone size: NA
D gene: NA
CDR3 DNA: TGCGCCAGCAGCTCCCCCCGCAGGGACACTGAAGCTTTCTTT
CDR3 protein: CASSSPRRDTEAFF

V gene: TRBV7-2
J gene: TRBJ2-1
clone size: NA
D gene: NA
CDR3 DNA: TGTGCCAGCAGCTTAGCGGCCGTATACAATGAGCAGTTCTTC
CDR3 protein: CASSLAAVYNEQFF

V gene: TRBV7-9
J gene: TRBJ1-2
clone size: NA
D gene: NA
CDR3 DNA: TGTGCCAGCAGCTTACTCGTTACCCTAGGCTACACCTTC
CDR3 protein: CASSLLVTLGYTF

V gene: TRBV6-1
J gene: TRBJ1-1
clone size: few
D gene: TRBD1
CDR3 DNA: TGTGCCAGCAGTCCTGGGACAGTTGGAAGAGAAGCTTTCTTT
CDR3 protein: CASSPGTVGREAFF

V gene: TRBV6-5
J gene: TRBJ1-5
clone size: NA
D gene: NA
CDR3 DNA: TGTGCCAGCAGTTACGACAGACATAGCAATCAGCCCCAGCATTTT
CDR3 protein: CASSYDRHSNQPQHF

V gene: TRBV28
J gene: TRBJ2-5
clone size: NA
D gene: NA
CDR3 DNA: TGTGCCAGCAGTTTATCTGGGGAGGGGGGGGAGACCCAGTACTTC
CDR3 protein: CASSLSGEGGETQYF

V gene: TRBV5-6
J gene: TRBJ2-1
clone size: NA
D gene: NA
CDR3 DNA: TGTGCCAGCAGCCTAAGTGGGCCGTCCTACAATGAGCAGTTCTTC
CDR3 protein: CASSLSGPSYNEQFF

V gene: TRBV28
J gene: TRBJ1-1
clone size: NA
D gene: TRBD1
CDR3 DNA: TGTGCCAGCAGTTTCCTGGACAGGGTGGCTTTCTTT
CDR3 protein: CASSFLDRVAFF

V gene: TRBV7-9
J gene: TRBJ1-3
clone size: few
D gene: TRBD1
CDR3 DNA: TGTGCCAGCAGCTGGACAGGGGGTGCTGGAAACACCATATATTTT
CDR3 protein: CASSWTGGAGNTIYF

V gene: TRBV5-6
J gene: TRBJ1-2
clone size: NA
D gene: NA
CDR3 DNA: TGTGCCAGCAGCTTGGGGGGAGTAGCTAACTATGGCTACACCTTC
CDR3 protein: CASSLGGVANYGYTF